This T cell receptor (beta chain) was retrieved from a study of cytomegalovirus exposure and HLA in healthy donors. Study at large: The 120 or so validation repertoires and the roughly 670 first-cohort repertoires shared a platform, a later analysis reported. General study results and limits: One later analysis, an examination of the 120 validation repertoires, found that first-cohort TCR clusters tended to co-occur in them. Reports credit the classifier with highly specific, highly sensitive diagnosis of cytomegalovirus status.

With respect to this clone: The target antigen is unknown.

Method: immunoSEQ multiplex PCR; TCRdb's copy keeps in-frame clones and lacks some. There are some 83,000 clones in the sample; 94% occur only once, and approximately 2.1% lies in the top ten. The V and J ends lost 1 base and 2 bases respectively, with 13 bases between them. The CDR3 extends over 16 amino acids. In germline, CDR1 is SGHAT, CDR2 FQDESV (reference sequence). The sequencing input was PBMCs. The source of this sequence is a woman under 30 in good health and CMV-seronegative. The chain uses TRBV11-1 and TRBJ2-3; D is unclear. CDR3 coding DNA: TGTGCCAGCAGCTTAGGTTCCGGTCCCTACACAGATACGCAGTATTTT. Amino acid sequence: CASSLGSGPYTDTQYF.